This entry features one T cell receptor beta chain sequence. As yet, its antigen is unknown. The sample comes from a study of T cell responses to AZD1222 COVID-19 vaccine. In germline, CDR1 is MDHEN, CDR2 SYDVKM. This CDR3 region has 17 residues. The V end lost 6 bases, the J end lost 1 base, and 19 bases lay between the germline ends. Study-wide results and caveats: In the spike-specific TCR repertoire, nearly half reportedly target unmutated variant regions. Among AZD1222 vaccinees, only six were seropositive at baseline. Repertoires in all cases were sampled only once the peak T cell response had passed. Most donors were white British, females outnumbered males, and clonal diversity was possibly underestimated.

Assay: immunoSEQ multiplex PCR; the TCRdb copy retains only in-frame clones and omits some. The table lists roughly 97,000 clones, around 86% of them singletons. V and J are TRBV28 and TRBJ2-4; D not certain. Source: peripheral blood, taken 28 days after the second dose of the MenACWY control vaccine. The sequence came from an adult who received the MenACWY meningococcal vaccine as a control. CDR3 residues: CASRSRIDTGAKNIQYF. In DNA form, the CDR3 reads TGTGCCAGCAGGTCTCGGATCGACACCGGGGCCAAAAACATTCAGTACTTC. The full variable domain, its missing parts supplied by reference TRBV28 and TRBJ2-4, is DVKVTQSSRYLVKRTGEKVFLECVQDMDHENMFWYRQDPGLGLRLIYFSYDVKMKEKGDIPEGYSVSREKKERFSLILESASTNQTSMYLCASRSRIDTGAKNIQYFGAGTRLSVL.